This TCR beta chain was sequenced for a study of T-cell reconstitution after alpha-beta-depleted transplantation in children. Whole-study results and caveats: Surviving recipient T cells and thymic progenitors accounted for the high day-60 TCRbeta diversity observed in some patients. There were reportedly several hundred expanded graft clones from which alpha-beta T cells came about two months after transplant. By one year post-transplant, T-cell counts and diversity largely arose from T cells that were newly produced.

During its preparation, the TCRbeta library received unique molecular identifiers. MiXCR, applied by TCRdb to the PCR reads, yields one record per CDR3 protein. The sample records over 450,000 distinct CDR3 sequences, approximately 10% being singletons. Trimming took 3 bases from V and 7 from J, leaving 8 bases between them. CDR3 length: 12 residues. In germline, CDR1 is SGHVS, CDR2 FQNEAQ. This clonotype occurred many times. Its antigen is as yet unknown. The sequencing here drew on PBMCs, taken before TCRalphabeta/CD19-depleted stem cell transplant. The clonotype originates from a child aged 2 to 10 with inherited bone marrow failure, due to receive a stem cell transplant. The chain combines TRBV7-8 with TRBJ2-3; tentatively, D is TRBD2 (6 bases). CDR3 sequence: CASSLGGNTQYF. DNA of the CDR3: TGTGCCAGCAGCTTGGGCGGGAATACGCAGTATTTT.